This T cell receptor (beta chain) was documented in a study of cytomegalovirus exposure and HLA in healthy donors. Study-wide points: With later analysis, a missense DCLRE1C variant became linked to TCR beta V- and J-gene trimming. The presence/absence work took it that sequencing depth was about the same across donors.

This clone was detected once. Antigen unknown. V was cut by 4 bases and J by 0 bases, with 15 bases left in between. Germline loops: CDR1 MNHNS, CDR2 SASEGT. The CDR3 extends over 16 amino acids. Both 60 Vbeta primers and 13 Jbeta primers went into the PCR. Sequencing was performed with immunoSEQ multiplex PCR; in TCRdb, only in-frame clones are kept and a portion is missing. The data show 210,000 or so clones, with about 80% seen just once and approximately 1.4% held by the top ten. Sequenced material: PBMCs. The receptor's source is a girl aged 5-17 years in good health and CMV-seronegative. This rearrangement joins TRBV6-1 to TRBJ1-1; D is possibly TRBD1 (6 bases). As DNA, the CDR3 is TGTGCCAGCAGTGGGGGGCCAGTCCACATGAACACTGAAGCTTTCTTT. Protein: CASSGGPVHMNTEAFF.